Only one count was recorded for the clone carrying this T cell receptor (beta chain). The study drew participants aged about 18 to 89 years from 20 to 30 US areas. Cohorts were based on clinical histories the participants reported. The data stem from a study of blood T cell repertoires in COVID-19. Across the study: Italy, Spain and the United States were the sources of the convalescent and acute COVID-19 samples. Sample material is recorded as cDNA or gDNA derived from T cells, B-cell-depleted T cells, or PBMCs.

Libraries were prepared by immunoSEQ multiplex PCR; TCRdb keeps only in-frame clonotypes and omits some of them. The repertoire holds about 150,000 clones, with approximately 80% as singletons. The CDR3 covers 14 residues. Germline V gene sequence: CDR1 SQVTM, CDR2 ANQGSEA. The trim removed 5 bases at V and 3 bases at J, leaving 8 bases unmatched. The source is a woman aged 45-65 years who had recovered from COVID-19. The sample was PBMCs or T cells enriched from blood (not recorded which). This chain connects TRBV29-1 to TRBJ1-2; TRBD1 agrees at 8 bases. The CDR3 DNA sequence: TGCAGCGTTACCCGGACAGGGACTTACTATGGCTACACCTTC. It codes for CSVTRTGTYYGYTF.